Below, 25 T cell receptor beta chains from the same sample are listed, as sequenced in a study of cytomegalovirus exposure and HLA in healthy donors. It was with 60 Vbeta and 13 Jbeta primers that the PCR ran. Produced via immunoSEQ multiplex PCR; TCRdb's table is partial and in-frame only. The sample consists of 70,000 to 85,000 clones, less than 75% of them appearing once. Source material: PBMCs. These receptors were obtained from a man between 25 and 39 years old in good health and CMV-seropositive.

In regard to this clone: Relative to the germline gene, one junction end is altered; a read error may explain this. The chain joins TRBV7-3 to TRBJ2-5; 9 bases line up with TRBD1. CDR1 and CDR2 (germline): SGHTA, FQGTGA. The CDR3 is made up of 15 amino acids. CDR3 region: CASSPGTGYQEAQYF. CDR3 coding DNA: TGTGCCAGCAGCCCCGGGACAGGGTACCAAGAGGCCCAGTACTTC.

CDR3 sequence reads: CSVEKDSYEQYF. In nucleotides, the CDR3 is TGCAGCGTGGAAAAGGACAGCTACGAGCAGTACTTC. The V call is TRBV29-1, the J call TRBJ2-7; a possible D gene is TRBD1 (6 bases). This CDR3 comprises 12 residues. V lost 6 bases to trimming and J lost 3 bases, with 12 bases between them. CDR1 and CDR2 from the germline V gene are SQVTM and ANQGSEA.

This chain connects TRBV2 to TRBJ2-1; TRBD2 is a possible D gene (6 bases). CDR1 is SNHLY and CDR2 is FYNNEI in the germline V gene. This CDR3 is 15 amino acids long. The germline V and J ends were trimmed by 2 bases and 3 bases, with 11 bases remaining between them. CDR3 sequence reads: CASSERAGFYNEQFF. For the CDR3, the DNA is TGTGCCAGCAGTGAACGGGCGGGATTCTACAATGAGCAGTTCTTC.

This clone was seen more than once but under ten times. This chain links TRBV5-6 with TRBJ1-1; D remains ambiguous. Germline V gene data show CDR1 as SGHDT and CDR2 as YYEEEE. V was cut by 3 bases and J by 7 bases, with 7 bases left in between. The CDR3 runs to 11 residues. The CDR3 loop reads CASSYEGEAFF. The CDR3 DNA follows: TGTGCCAGCAGCTACGAGGGTGAAGCTTTCTTT. Combining the CDR3 with reference TRBV5-6 and TRBJ1-1 gives the whole variable domain DAGVTQSPTHLIKTRGQQVTLRCSPKSGHDTVSWYQQALGQGPQFIFQYYEEEERQRGNFPDRFSGHQFPNYSSELNVNALLLGDSALYLCASSYEGEAFFGQGTRLTVV.

This chain links TRBV5-1 with TRBJ2-2; TRBD2 matches 9 bases. This CDR3 comprises 15 residues. CDR1 and CDR2 from the germline V gene are SGHRS and YFSETQ. With V trimmed by 3 bases and J by 3 bases, 3 bases remained unmatched. The CDR3 region has the DNA TGCGCCAGCAGCTCTACTAGCGGGCACACCGGGGAGCTGTTTTTT. Protein product: CASSSTSGHTGELFF.

This chain uses TRBV5-5 with TRBJ1-2; no definite D call. The CDR3 is made up of 14 amino acids. Trimming cost V 4 bases and J 0 bases, with 10 bases left between them. The germline CDR1 and CDR2 sequences are SGHKS and YYEKEE (reference sequence). The CDR3 nucleotides read TGTGCCAGCAGCCTAGACGGAACTAACTATGGCTACACCTTC. Translation: CASSLDGTNYGYTF.

The chain links TRBV7-8 to TRBJ1-5; TRBD1 matches at 9 bases. Germline loops: CDR1 SGHVS, CDR2 FQNEAQ. With V trimmed by 5 bases and J by 0 bases, 8 bases remained unmatched. CDR3 length: 17 residues. The CDR3 is CASSKRDRDFSNQPQHF. Here the CDR3 DNA reads TGTGCCAGCAGCAAGCGGGACAGGGACTTTAGCAATCAGCCCCAGCATTTT.

The chain links TRBV27 to TRBJ2-1; TRBD1 agrees at 10 bases. V dropped 5 bases and J dropped 12; count of bases not matched to a gene: 10. CDR1 is MNHEY and CDR2 is SMNVEV in the germline V gene (reference sequence). The CDR3 has 14 residues. The CDR3 bases are TGTGCCAGCAGTGACCGGACAGGGGGAGTCGGGCAGTTCTTC. Its translation is CASSDRTGGVGQFF.

This clone came up a few times. V gene TRBV19 combines with J gene TRBJ1-5, with D maybe TRBD1 (5 bases). The CDR3 covers 15 residues. The germline V gene has CDR1 LNHDA and CDR2 SQIVND (reference sequence). The V end lost 3 bases, the J end lost 6 bases, and 15 bases lay between the germline ends. The CDR3 protein is CASSMHRGIGQPQHF. The CDR3 DNA is TGTGCCAGTAGTATGCACCGGGGGATTGGTCAGCCCCAGCATTTT.

CDR3 DNA sequence: TGTGCCAGCACCCCGCCCGACTCCCTGGGCTCCTACGAGCAGTACTTC. Its translation is CASTPPDSLGSYEQYF. The V call is TRBV11-2, the J call TRBJ2-7; D not resolved. The germline gives CDR1 SGHAT, CDR2 FQNNGV. The CDR3 runs 16 residues. Trimming cost V 7 bases and J 0 bases, with 19 bases left between them.

J is TRBJ2-3 and V is TRBV28; 9 bases are a match to TRBD2. CDR3 length equals 16 residues. In germline, CDR1 is MDHEN, CDR2 SYDVKM. V shed 4 bases and J 6 bases; nucleotides not matched to a gene: 11. The CDR3 here is CASSSPRREGGDTQYF. The CDR3 DNA is TGTGCCAGCAGTTCCCCAAGGCGGGAGGGGGGTGATACGCAGTATTTT.

The chain links TRBV28 to TRBJ2-5, with 7 bases fitting TRBD2. Gene TRBJ2-7 matches the end of the DNA better, so the J call may be wrong. From germline, CDR1 is MDHEN and CDR2 SYDVKM. The length of the CDR3 is 12 residues. The CDR3 is CATRSGGYEQYF. CDR3 sequence (DNA): TGTGCCACCCGGTCGGGGGGCTACGAGCAGTACTTC.

The sample holds a few counts of this clone. The J gene is TRBJ2-6, the V gene TRBV2; 7 positions match TRBD1. V shed 6 bases, J shed 2 bases, and the junction held 4 bases outside the gene matches. This CDR3 region has 15 residues. Germline CDR1 reads SNHLY; CDR2 reads FYNNEI. Written as DNA, the CDR3 is TGTGCCAGCAGCTATACAGGGGCTGGGGCCAACGTCCTGACTTTC. Encoded protein: CASSYTGAGANVLTF.

The chain recombines TRBV2 with TRBJ2-2; 9 bases are a match to TRBD2. Germline assignment: CDR1 SNHLY and CDR2 FYNNEI. V shed 3 bases and J 5 bases; nucleotides not matched to a gene: 7. The CDR3 spans 16 residues. The CDR3 loop reads CASSDPSGVYTGELFF. In DNA, the CDR3 is TGTGCCAGCAGTGACCCTAGCGGGGTGTATACCGGGGAGCTGTTTTTT.

The chain has TRBV5-1 and TRBJ1-1; D is undetermined. The V end was cut by 4 bases, the J end by 1 base, with 11 bases between. There are 14 residues in the CDR3. The V gene's germline CDR1 is SGHRS and CDR2 YFSETQ. The CDR3 spells CASSRTFPNTEAFF. CDR3 DNA: TGCGCCAGCAGCCGTACATTTCCGAACACTGAAGCTTTCTTT.

This clone appeared a few times. A junction boundary mismatches the germline segment, possibly from a read error. The V and J genes are TRBV27 and TRBJ1-1, with unresolved D. Germline loops: CDR1 MNHEY, CDR2 SMNVEV (reference sequence). This CDR3 comprises 16 residues. CDR3 residues: CASSLGLGAGSTRKVF. The CDR3 DNA reads as TGTGCCAGCAGTTTAGGTCTAGGTGCTGGTTCCACCCGGAAGGTTTTT.

This chain links TRBV9 with TRBJ2-3, with D uncertain. In germline, CDR1 is SGDLS, CDR2 YYNGEE. Between the trimmed V and J ends, which lost 2 bases and 0 bases, there was a span of 4 bases. The CDR3 length is 13 residues. This CDR3 is CASSVRSTDTQYF. The DNA for the CDR3 is TGTGCCAGCAGCGTGCGGAGCACAGATACGCAGTATTTT. Drawing the rest from reference TRBV9 and TRBJ2-3, the complete variable domain is DSGVTQTPKHLITATGQRVTLRCSPRSGDLSVYWYQQSLDQGLQFLIQYYNGEERAKGNILERFSAQQFPDLHSELNLSSLELGDSALYFCASSVRSTDTQYFGPGTRLTVL.

This clone occurred a few times. The gene calls are TRBV5-1 and TRBJ2-3; a weak D match, TRBD2 (5 bases). Per germline, CDR1 SGHRS and CDR2 YFSETQ. The V and J ends lost 2 bases and 1 base respectively, with 11 bases between them. The CDR3 totals 15 residues. The DNA of the CDR3 is TGCGCCAGCAGCTTAATCCCAGCGGGCACAGATACGCAGTATTTT. Translation: CASSLIPAGTDTQYF.

The rearrangement uses TRBV6-1 and TRBJ2-5; 8 bases are a match to TRBD1. Germline V CDR1 and CDR2: MNHNS, SASEGT. V shed 7 bases and J 1 base; nucleotides not matched to a gene: 2. CDR3 length: 13 amino acids. CDR3 in DNA: TGTGCCAGCAATCAGGGGGCCCAAGAGACCCAGTACTTC. Amino acids: CASNQGAQETQYF.

This clone was seen more than once but under ten times. The rearrangement joins TRBV2 to TRBJ1-5; the match to TRBD1 covers 8 bases. Germline V gives CDR1 SNHLY, CDR2 FYNNEI. V shed 6 bases and J 1 base; nucleotides not matched to a gene: 2. The CDR3 consists of 14 residues. CDR3 loop: CASRTGGSNQPQHF. The DNA for the CDR3 is TGTGCCAGCAGAACAGGGGGAAGCAATCAGCCCCAGCATTTT.

This clone was observed a handful of times. The chain links TRBV10-3 to TRBJ2-2; TRBD2 is a possible D gene (6 bases). Germline CDR1 reads ENHRY; CDR2 reads SYGVKD. This CDR3 spans 12 amino acids. V was clipped by 6 bases and J by 7 bases, with 9 bases between them. The CDR3 is CAIREGGGELFF. The CDR3 nucleotides read TGTGCCATCAGGGAGGGCGGCGGGGAGCTGTTTTTT.

The chain has TRBV2 and TRBJ2-7; 10 nucleotides align to TRBD1. The germline gives CDR1 SNHLY, CDR2 FYNNEI. The CDR3 length is 14 residues. The junction had 7 bases not matched to a gene; V was cut back by 6 bases and J by 5 bases. The CDR3 bases are TGTGCCAGCAGGTGGGACAGGGGATCGGACGAGCAGTACTTC. Residues: CASRWDRGSDEQYF. The full variable domain, in which reference TRBV2 and TRBJ2-7 provide the parts outside the CDR3, is EPEVTQTPSHQVTQMGQEVILRCVPISNHLYFYWYRQILGQKVEFLVSFYNNEISEKSEIFDDQFSVERPDGSNFTLKIRSTKLEDSAMYFCASRWDRGSDEQYFGPGTRLTVT.

The chain joins TRBV7-2 to TRBJ1-1, with 8 bases aligning to TRBD1. The V and J ends lost 8 bases and 0 bases, in that order; junction bases with no gene match: 2. CDR1 is SGHTA, CDR2 FQGNSA, per germline. The CDR3 runs to 13 residues. The CDR3 here is CASGTGVNTEAFF. DNA for the CDR3: TGTGCCAGCGGGACAGGCGTGAACACTGAAGCTTTCTTT.

The V gene is TRBV7-6, the J gene TRBJ1-3; no reliable D call. Germline CDR1 SGHVS, CDR2 FNYEAQ. The CDR3 is made up of 16 amino acids. The V and J ends lost 5 bases and 0 bases respectively, with 14 bases between them. The CDR3 reads CASSLSGWSSGNTIYF. As DNA, the CDR3 is TGTGCCAGCAGCCTTAGTGGTTGGTCCTCTGGAAACACCATATATTTT.

V gene TRBV10-1 combines with J gene TRBJ1-1; D uncertain. This CDR3 comprises 13 residues. Germline CDR1 and CDR2: WNHNN and SYGVQD (reference sequence). Trimming shortened V by 0 bases and J by 3 bases, and 5 bases separated the two germline ends. The CDR3 region has the DNA TGCGCCAGCAGTGAGTCGGCCTACACTGAAGCTTTCTTT. Translation: CASSESAYTEAFF.